The TCR beta chain under discussion was sequenced for a study of CD8+CD57+ T cells in acquired aplastic anemia. Study-level background: On average, sorted CD4+ and CD8+ cells gave approximately 3 ug of DNA. Findings of the study overall: CD8+ Simpson's diversity did not differ significantly between patients and controls. The study identified twenty-nine CD8+ CDR3 sequences shared by patients and controls.

About this clonotype: No antigen is known for it.

The junction had 2 bases not matched to a gene; V was cut back by 6 bases and J by 4 bases. The CDR3 covers 13 residues. Genomic DNA served as template for TCR beta VDJ and CDR3 profiling. MiXCR, applied by TCRdb to the reads, yields one record per CDR3 protein. The repertoire includes some 120,000 distinct CDR3 sequences, nearly 40% of them detected once, and about 3% sits in the top ten. Those patients picked for sequencing had displayed CD8+CD57+ cell expansion on flow cytometry. The patients, all of them, had severe acquired aplastic anemia. The source of this sequence is a human donor with aplastic anemia. Sequencing was performed on sorted CD4+, CD8+, or CD8+CD57+ T cells (not recorded which) from PBMCs. The chain recombines TRBV12-3 or TRBV12-4 with TRBJ2-5; 10 nucleotides match TRBD2. The CDR3 bases are TGTGCCAGCAGAACTAGCGGGGTAGAGACCCAGTACTTC. Translating it yields CASRTSGVETQYF.